The 26 T cell receptor beta chains given below trace back to one sample, sequenced in a study of cytomegalovirus exposure and HLA in healthy donors. The PCR contained 60 Vbeta and 13 Jbeta primers. Generated by immunoSEQ multiplex PCR, the TCRdb table keeps only in-frame clones and is missing some. The table includes about 120,000 clones, roughly four fifths detected once. The material sequenced was PBMCs. These receptors all come from a woman aged 40 to 50 in good health and CMV-seronegative.

The chain uses TRBV5-4 and TRBJ1-4, with D possibly matching TRBD1 (5 bases). V was cut by 4 bases and J by 2 bases, with 12 bases left in between. Germline values: CDR1 SGHNT, CDR2 YYREEE (reference sequence). This CDR3 spans 15 amino acids. CDR3 sequence: CASSAGPGTNEKLFF. CDR3 DNA: TGTGCCAGCAGCGCCGGCCCAGGGACTAATGAAAAACTGTTTTTT.

This clone was found a few times. The V and J genes are TRBV11-2 and TRBJ2-1, with 7 bases aligning to TRBD2. V shed 0 bases, J shed 11 bases, and the junction held 7 bases outside the gene matches. The CDR3 loop spans 14 amino acids. Germline V gene lookup returns CDR1 SGHAT and CDR2 FQNNGV. CDR3 coding DNA: TGTGCCAGCAGCTTAGAGCCGGCGCGGGGGAAGCAGTTCTTC. Amino acids: CASSLEPARGKQFF.

The chain combines TRBV10-1 with TRBJ2-1, with D tentatively TRBD2 (5 bases). The ends were cut back, 2 bases at V and 4 bases at J, with 15 bases in the middle. CDR3 length: 16 residues. Germline-derived CDR1 and CDR2 are WNHNN and SYGVQD (reference sequence). The CDR3 here is CASSESKDWKYNEQFF. CDR3 nucleotides: TGCGCCAGCAGTGAGAGCAAGGACTGGAAATACAATGAGCAGTTCTTC.

The chain joins TRBV5-1 to TRBJ2-2; a weak D match, TRBD2 (6 bases). Germline lookup yields CDR1 SGHRS and CDR2 YFSETQ. Trimming shortened V by 6 bases and J by 0 bases, and 18 bases separated the two germline ends. The CDR3 contains 17 residues. The CDR3, as DNA: TGCGCCAGCACCCGGGGAGGAGGGACGCCGAACACCGGGGAGCTGTTTTTT. This codes for CASTRGGGTPNTGELFF.

This clone has a handful of counts. This chain joins TRBV9 and TRBJ1-1; D is ambiguous. The CDR3 consists of 12 residues. Germline V lookup: CDR1 SGDLS, CDR2 YYNGEE. In DNA form, the CDR3 reads TGTGCTTCTAGAGGGATGAACACTGAAGCTTTCTTT. Translating gives CASRGMNTEAFF.

The chain's CDR3 is CASSQVAGGQDTQYF. In DNA, the CDR3 is TGCGCCAGCAGCCAAGTCGCGGGAGGGCAAGATACGCAGTATTTT. The chain uses TRBV4-1 and TRBJ2-3; 9 bases agree with TRBD2. The CDR3 extends over 15 amino acids. The trim removed 1 base at V and 5 bases at J, leaving 4 bases unmatched. Germline V gene sequence: CDR1 MGHRA, CDR2 YSYEKL.

J is TRBJ2-5 and V is TRBV5-6; 8 positions match TRBD2. The DNA end is more similar to TRBJ2-7, so the J call may be wrong. The CDR3 covers 14 residues. The germline CDR1 and CDR2 sequences are SGHDT and YYEEEE. Here the CDR3 DNA reads TGTGCCAGCAGTTTCGGGACTAGCTCCTACGAGCAGTACTTC. Translation gives CASSFGTSSYEQYF.

The chain recombines TRBV27 with TRBJ2-7; maybe TRBD1 (5 bases). CDR3 length equals 13 residues. Trimming left V 5 bases short and J 5 bases short, with 13 bases between. Germline V gene lookup returns CDR1 MNHEY and CDR2 SMNVEV (reference sequence). The CDR3 spells CASSIRRGHEQYF. The DNA for the CDR3 is TGTGCCAGCAGTATCCGAAGGGGCCACGAGCAGTACTTC.

This sequence joins TRBV25-1 and TRBJ2-1; TRBD2 aligns across 8 bases. Trimming cost V 11 bases and J 10 bases; bases outside gene matches: 4. The CDR3 sequence is 10 residues long. Germline V CDR1 and CDR2: MGHDK, SYGVNS. CDR3 bases: TGTGCCCGCGGGGGGTGGGAGCAGTTCTTC. It translates to CARGGWEQFF.

This chain links TRBV9 with TRBJ2-1; no clear D. Germline-derived CDR1 and CDR2 are SGDLS and YYNGEE. CDR3 length: 17 residues. V lost 2 bases to trimming and J lost 6 bases, with 21 bases between them. CDR3 sequence: CASSVNSMELKGNEQFF. The DNA for the CDR3 is TGTGCCAGCAGCGTCAATTCAATGGAGCTCAAAGGCAATGAGCAGTTCTTC.

The rearrangement links TRBV7-9 to TRBJ2-7; a weak D match, TRBD2 (5 bases). The CDR3 runs to 15 residues. The V and J ends lost 5 bases and 5 bases respectively, with 19 bases between them. Germline CDR1 and CDR2: SEHNR and FQNEAQ (reference sequence). This CDR3 reads CASSTLGLGRNEQYF. In DNA form, the CDR3 reads TGTGCCAGCAGCACCTTAGGACTTGGTAGAAACGAGCAGTACTTC.

The chain joins TRBV5-4 to TRBJ2-4; D is unclear. Germline CDR1 SGHNT, CDR2 YYREEE (reference sequence). V lost 3 bases and J 0 bases, leaving 16 bases between the germline ends. This CDR3 contains 17 residues. The CDR3 protein is CASSSRSNNLAKNIQYF. Written as DNA, the CDR3 is TGTGCCAGCAGCTCACGGTCGAATAATCTAGCCAAAAACATTCAGTACTTC.

The sample holds a few counts of this clone. The rearrangement uses TRBV28 and TRBJ1-1, with D tentatively TRBD1 (5 bases). V gave up 6 bases and J gave up 4 bases, with 9 bases separating them. Germline V CDR1 and CDR2: MDHEN, SYDVKM. The CDR3 has 12 amino acids. The CDR3 bases are TGTGCCAGCAGGGGGGGTTCCACTGAAGCTTTCTTT. Its translation is CASRGGSTEAFF.

The chain combines TRBV6-4 with TRBJ1-2; maybe TRBD1 (6 bases). CDR3 length: 16 amino acids. Germline V gene lookup returns CDR1 MRHNA and CDR2 SNTAGT. The ends were cut back, 5 bases at V and 6 bases at J, with 22 bases in the middle. The chain's CDR3 is CASSSIPQGFLDGYTF. CDR3 nucleotide sequence: TGTGCCAGCAGTTCAATACCCCAGGGGTTCTTGGATGGCTACACCTTC.

The V gene is TRBV19, the J gene TRBJ1-1; TRBD1 might be the D (6 bases). V gave up 4 bases and J gave up 4 bases, with 13 bases separating them. This CDR3 contains 14 residues. Germline V gene sequence: CDR1 LNHDA, CDR2 SQIVND (reference sequence). This chain's CDR3 is CASSNYRVGTEAFF. CDR3 in DNA: TGTGCCAGTAGTAACTACAGGGTTGGCACTGAAGCTTTCTTT.

The genes are TRBV6-5 and TRBJ1-3; the D is unclear. CDR1 and CDR2 from the germline V gene are MNHEY and SVGAGI. This CDR3 has 13 amino acids. V was pared by 5 bases and J by 3 bases, with 8 bases between. The CDR3 loop is CASSPPGGNTIYF. The CDR3 DNA follows: TGTGCCAGCAGTCCCCCGGGTGGAAACACCATATATTTT.

The chain joins TRBV2 to TRBJ1-3; no firm D call. CDR3 length: 15 residues. Trimming cost V 1 base and J 0 bases, with 7 bases left between them. Germline assignment: CDR1 SNHLY and CDR2 FYNNEI. DNA of the CDR3: TGTGCCAGCAGTGAAGTCCGGTTCTCTGGAAACACCATATATTTT. The encoded protein is CASSEVRFSGNTIYF.

The genes are TRBV7-9 and TRBJ2-1, with TRBD2 identical over 8 bases. V trimming: 5 bases; J trimming: 2 bases; junction bases outside the gene matches: 5. The CDR3 length is 15 residues. Germline loops: CDR1 SEHNR, CDR2 FQNEAQ (reference sequence). This CDR3 reads CASSLTSGAYNEQFF. The CDR3 DNA follows: TGTGCCAGCAGCCTTACTAGCGGAGCCTACAATGAGCAGTTCTTC.

This clone was seen only a few times. The chain carries TRBV28 and TRBJ1-2; D gene uncertain. Germline V gene data show CDR1 as MDHEN and CDR2 as SYDVKM. Trimming pared 4 bases from V and 3 bases from J, leaving 15 bases between. The CDR3 loop spans 15 amino acids. CDR3 DNA: TGTGCCAGCAGTTGGTTGTCGCAGAGGTACTATGGCTACACCTTC. Protein sequence: CASSWLSQRYYGYTF.

This clone has only one observation. The chain joins TRBV6-6 to TRBJ1-1; D is unclear. Looked up from germline, CDR1 is MNHNY and CDR2 is SVGAGI (reference sequence). There are 15 residues in the CDR3. Trimming removed 5 bases from V and 0 bases from J, with 13 bases in between. This CDR3 is CASSPVASMNTEAFF. DNA of the CDR3: TGTGCCAGCAGTCCGGTAGCGTCCATGAACACTGAAGCTTTCTTT.

The rearrangement uses TRBV18 and TRBJ2-1; TRBD2 aligns across 9 bases. The CDR3 is 12 amino acids. CDR1 is KGHSH and CDR2 is LQKENI in the germline V gene. J lost 7 bases, V lost 6 bases, and 1 base had no gene match. The CDR3 sequence is CASSLAGNEQFF. Written as DNA, the CDR3 is TGTGCCAGCTCGCTAGCGGGAAATGAGCAGTTCTTC. The full variable domain, rest sourced from reference TRBV18 and TRBJ2-1, is NAGVMQNPRHLVRRRGQEARLRCSPMKGHSHVYWYRQLPEEGLKFMVYLQKENIIDESGMPKERFSAEFPKEGPSILRIQQVVRGDSAAYFCASSLAGNEQFFGPGTRLTVL.

This clone was observed once. The genes are TRBV7-6 and TRBJ2-7, with a weak D call TRBD2 (6 bases). The germline CDR1 and CDR2 sequences are SGHVS and FNYEAQ. Trimming cost V 5 bases and J 4 bases, with 18 bases left between them. The CDR3 is made up of 15 amino acids. The CDR3 reads CASSQQGTGVYEQYF. CDR3 DNA sequence: TGTGCCAGCAGCCAGCAGGGAACGGGAGTGTACGAGCAGTACTTC.

The chain combines TRBV6-1 with TRBJ2-7; 9 bases fit TRBD1. Unmatched junction bases numbered 7, after V lost 4 bases and J lost 3 bases. Germline CDR1 MNHNS, CDR2 SASEGT. The CDR3 is 15 residues long. The CDR3 sequence: CASSGPGQGGYEQYF. The CDR3 DNA sequence: TGTGCCAGCAGTGGACCGGGACAGGGTGGCTACGAGCAGTACTTC.

This clone has just one count. The gene calls are TRBV27 and TRBJ2-7, with 7 bases fitting TRBD1. CDR3 length equals 12 residues. The germline V gene encodes CDR1 MNHEY and CDR2 SMNVEV (reference sequence). Germline trimming cut 2 bases from V and 6 bases from J; bases unmatched to any gene: 1. The CDR3 sequence: CASSLPGGEQYF. For the CDR3, the DNA is TGTGCCAGCAGTTTACCAGGGGGCGAGCAGTACTTC.

CDR3 sequence: CASSSGLAGVEQFF. CDR3 DNA sequence: TGTGCCAGCAGCTCGGGACTAGCGGGAGTTGAGCAGTTCTTC. The chain couples TRBV11-3 to TRBJ2-1; 14 bases line up with TRBD2. The V gene's germline CDR1 is SGHNT and CDR2 YENEEA. The junction had 2 bases not matched to a gene; V was cut back by 4 bases and J by 9 bases. The CDR3 has 14 amino acids.

This clone was counted a few times. The junction differs from germline at one of its ends, possibly a read error. The rearrangement links TRBV15 to TRBJ2-6; D is possibly TRBD2 (6 bases). CDR1 and CDR2 from the germline V gene are LNHNV and YYDKDF (reference sequence). CDR3 size: 16 residues. CDR3 coding DNA: TGTGCCACCAGCAGAGATCTGGGTGGCGGGGCCAACGGCCTGACTTTC. The encoded protein is CATSRDLGGGANGLTF.